This TCR beta chain was profiled in a study of T-cell memory formation after mild COVID-19. About the study: Largely donor-specific TCR clusters were found. Study-level points and caveats: Day 15 to 85 contracting clones showed balanced CD4/CD8; later expanders leaned CD4+. Day 37-peaking second-wave clones had unconfirmed SARS-CoV-2 specificity.

Sample barcodes and UMIs were carried by the TCR alpha and TCR beta cDNA libraries that 5'RACE generated with constant-segment primers. TCRdb re-called the 5' RACE reads through MiXCR, storing one row per CDR3 protein. Of 170,000 or so distinct CDR3 sequences detected, 20% to 25% appear once; the ten largest clones hold under 25%. About this clonotype itself: Its antigen is currently unknown.

Germline lookup yields CDR1 SEHNR and CDR2 FQNEAQ (reference sequence). The CDR3 length is 18 residues. V lost 3 bases, J lost 0 bases, and 7 bases stayed unmatched. Material: PBMCs or a T cell subset sorted from them (not recorded which). This clonotype was obtained from an adult woman who had mild COVID-19 (a few samples of this study predate the infection). Cell type and time point are not known. The chain has TRBV7-9 and TRBJ2-6; TRBD1 matches 8 bases. The DNA of the CDR3 is TGTGCCAGCAGCTTCCGGGACAGGCAAACCTCTGGGGCCAACGTCCTGACTTTC. It codes for CASSFRDRQTSGANVLTF. The full variable domain, in which reference TRBV7-9 and TRBJ2-6 provide the parts outside the CDR3, is DTGVSQNPRHKITKRGQNVTFRCDPISEHNRLYWYRQTLGQGPEFLTYFQNEAQLEKSRLLSDRFSAERPKGSFSTLEIQRTEQGDSAMYLCASSFRDRQTSGANVLTFGAGSRLTVL.